Shown below are 5 T cell receptor beta chains from a single sample sequenced in a study of blood T cell repertoires in COVID-19. The data were produced by immunoSEQ multiplex PCR, yet TCRdb's version contains in-frame clones alone and is incomplete. This sample yields approximately 170,000 clones, of which 70% to 90% are seen a single time; approximately 11% belongs to the top ten. The sample was peripheral blood. Receptor source: a human donor in a cohort sampled during active COVID-19.

The J gene is TRBJ2-3, the V gene TRBV9; TRBD1 matches at 8 bases. The CDR3 contains 16 residues. In germline, CDR1 is SGDLS, CDR2 YYNGEE. The J segment lost 4 bases and the V segment lost 3 bases, leaving 10 bases of the junction unmatched. For the CDR3, the DNA is TGTGCCAGCAGCGCCCCCCGACAGGGGAGATCAGATACGCAGTATTTT. Its translation: CASSAPRQGRSDTQYF.

Here the CDR3 reads CASSWGGRSGETQYF. The CDR3 bases are TGTGCCAGCAGCTGGGGGGGAAGGTCTGGGGAGACCCAGTACTTC. The chain recombines TRBV5-4 with TRBJ2-5; 7 bases are shared with TRBD2. Germline values: CDR1 SGHNT, CDR2 YYREEE (reference sequence). This CDR3 is 15 amino acids long. J lost 5 bases, V lost 3 bases, and 10 bases had no gene match.

The V gene is TRBV10-3, the J gene TRBJ1-1, with 9 bases lining up with TRBD1. The CDR3 is 14 amino acids. Trimming removed 5 bases from V and 1 base from J; junction bases left unmatched: 2. Germline CDR1 reads ENHRY; CDR2 reads SYGVKD. CDR3 nucleotide sequence: TGTGCCATCAGTTTACAGGGGGCGAACACTGAAGCTTTCTTT. Protein product: CAISLQGANTEAFF.

The chain links TRBV7-9 to TRBJ2-7; no reliable D call. The CDR3 has 13 amino acids. The germline CDR1 and CDR2 sequences are SEHNR and FQNEAQ (reference sequence). V gave up 1 base and J gave up 2 bases, with 6 bases separating them. For the CDR3, the DNA is TGTGCCAGCAGCTTAGTGGCCCCCTACGAGCAGTACTTC. It translates to CASSLVAPYEQYF.

The chain joins TRBV7-9 to TRBJ1-1, with TRBD1 matching over 8 bases. The CDR3 has 15 residues. Looked up from germline, CDR1 is SEHNR and CDR2 is FQNEAQ (reference sequence). With 5 bases clipped from V and 1 base from J, the junction kept 6 bases outside the gene matches. CDR3 region: CASSRLGQGNTEAFF. The CDR3 DNA reads TGTGCCAGCAGCCGGCTAGGACAGGGGAACACTGAAGCTTTCTTT. The full variable domain, completed using reference TRBV7-9 and TRBJ1-1, is DTGVSQNPRHKITKRGQNVTFRCDPISEHNRLYWYRQTLGQGPEFLTYFQNEAQLEKSRLLSDRFSAERPKGSFSTLEIQRTEQGDSAMYLCASSRLGQGNTEAFFGQGTRLTVV.